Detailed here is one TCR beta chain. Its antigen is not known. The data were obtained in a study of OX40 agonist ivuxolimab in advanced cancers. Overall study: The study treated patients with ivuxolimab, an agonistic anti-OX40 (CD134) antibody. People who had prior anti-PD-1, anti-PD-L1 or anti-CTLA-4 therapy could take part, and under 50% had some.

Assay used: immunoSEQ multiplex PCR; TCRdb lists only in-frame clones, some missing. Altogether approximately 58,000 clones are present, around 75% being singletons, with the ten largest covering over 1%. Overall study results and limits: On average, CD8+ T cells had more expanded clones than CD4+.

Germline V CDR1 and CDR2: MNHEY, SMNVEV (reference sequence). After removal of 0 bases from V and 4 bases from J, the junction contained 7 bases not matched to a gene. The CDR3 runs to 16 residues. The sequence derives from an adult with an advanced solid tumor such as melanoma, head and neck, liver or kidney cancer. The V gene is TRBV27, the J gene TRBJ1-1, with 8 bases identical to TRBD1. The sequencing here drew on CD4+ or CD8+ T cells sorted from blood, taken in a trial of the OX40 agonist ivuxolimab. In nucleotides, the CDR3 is TGTGCCAGCAGTTTATCGCAGGGGGCGCTTGTCACTGAAGCTTTCTTT. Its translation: CASSLSQGALVTEAFF.